Below, 23 T cell receptor beta chains from the same sample are listed, as sequenced in a study of beta chain features in type 1 diabetes. The whole isolated RNA underwent reverse transcription, so sequencing captured expressed TCRB transcripts. Repertoires were generated with immunoSEQ multiplex PCR, while TCRdb's copy carries only in-frame clones and drops some. The data hold around 180,000 clones, with roughly 8% observed a single time. Whole-study results and caveats: Shorter TCRB CDR3s, moderately but significantly so, marked every one of the four CD4+ subsets in Type 1 diabetes patients.

Their antigens remain unidentified. The specimen was central memory CD4+ T cells from blood. Receptors originate from a man aged 18 to 30 with type 1 diabetes.

The genes are TRBV5-6 and TRBJ2-1; D remains unclear. The CDR3 consists of 14 residues. Trimming cost V 4 bases and J 0 bases, with 8 bases left between them. CDR1 and CDR2 from the germline V gene are SGHDT and YYEEEE. Written as DNA, the CDR3 is TGTGCCAGCAGCAGAGAATACTCCTACAATGAGCAGTTCTTC. This translates into CASSREYSYNEQFF.

The V gene is TRBV2, the J gene TRBJ1-2, with a tentative D call TRBD1 (5 bases). CDR3 length: 13 amino acids. The germline V and J ends were trimmed by 7 bases and 8 bases, with 17 bases remaining between them. Per the germline V gene, CDR1 is SNHLY and CDR2 is FYNNEI. The chain's CDR3 is CASTERGGRGYTF. The CDR3 DNA sequence: TGTGCCAGCACCGAACGGGGGGGACGAGGCTACACCTTC. Drawing the rest from reference TRBV2 and TRBJ1-2, the complete variable domain is EPEVTQTPSHQVTQMGQEVILRCVPISNHLYFYWYRQILGQKVEFLVSFYNNEISEKSEIFDDQFSVERPDGSNFTLKIRSTKLEDSAMYFCASTERGGRGYTFGSGTRLTVV.

The CDR3 reads CASRSSGSTYEQYF. The CDR3 DNA follows: TGTGCCAGCAGGTCTAGCGGGAGTACTTACGAGCAGTACTTC. The rearrangement joins TRBV28 to TRBJ2-7; 10 nucleotides line up with TRBD2. V dropped 6 bases and J dropped 4; count of bases not matched to a gene: 6. Germline values: CDR1 MDHEN, CDR2 SYDVKM. CDR3 size: 14 residues.

The V call is TRBV6-6, the J call TRBJ1-2; TRBD1 matches at 7 bases. CDR1 and CDR2 (germline): MNHNY, SVGAGI (reference sequence). V gave up 6 bases and J gave up 1 base; unmatched junction bases: 5. The CDR3 has 14 amino acids. CDR3 DNA: TGTGCCAGCAGAACCGGGACAGTTAACTATGGCTACACCTTC. Amino acids: CASRTGTVNYGYTF.

This clone turned up a few times. Here the CDR3 reads CASLKSGQGTGELFF. DNA for the CDR3: TGTGCCAGCCTAAAATCTGGACAGGGCACCGGGGAGCTGTTTTTT. The genes are TRBV27 and TRBJ2-2; 8 nucleotides agree with TRBD1. The germline gives CDR1 MNHEY, CDR2 SMNVEV (reference sequence). V trimming: 8 bases; J trimming: 4 bases; junction bases outside the gene matches: 9. The CDR3 is 15 amino acids.

This chain joins TRBV5-6 and TRBJ2-1, with 11 positions matching TRBD2. This CDR3 is 16 amino acids long. CDR1 and CDR2 from the germline V gene are SGHDT and YYEEEE. With 4 bases clipped from V and 14 bases from J, the junction kept 17 bases outside the gene matches. The CDR3: CASSRLSIAGGVAEFF. Here the CDR3 DNA reads TGTGCCAGCAGCCGACTATCTATAGCGGGAGGGGTTGCGGAGTTCTTC.

In its sample, this clone was seen many times. V usage is TRBV7-2 and J usage is TRBJ1-1, with a possible D match to TRBD1 (5 bases). Germline V gene sequence: CDR1 SGHTA, CDR2 FQGNSA. This CDR3 contains 14 residues. V was trimmed by 1 base and J by 6 bases, leaving 12 bases between them. The CDR3 DNA sequence: TGTGCCAGCAGCTTAGAGCAGGGTCTTTCTGAAGCTTTCTTT. Translated, it gives CASSLEQGLSEAFF. Full variable domain (missing parts from reference TRBV7-2 and TRBJ1-1): GAGVSQSPSNKVTEKGKDVELRCDPISGHTALYWYRQSLGQGLEFLIYFQGNSAPDKSGLPSDRFSAERTGGSVSTLTIQRTQQEDSAVYLCASSLEQGLSEAFFGQGTRLTVV.

V gene TRBV5-4 combines with J gene TRBJ2-5; TRBD1 is a possible D gene (6 bases). Germline V gives CDR1 SGHNT, CDR2 YYREEE (reference sequence). The ends were cut back, 3 bases at V and 1 base at J, with 10 bases in the middle. The CDR3 loop spans 14 amino acids. CDR3 amino acids: CASSSRTVQETQYF. DNA for the CDR3: TGTGCCAGCAGCTCCAGGACAGTCCAAGAGACCCAGTACTTC.

This clone was recorded a few times. The chain has TRBV4-2 and TRBJ2-4; possibly TRBD2 for D (5 bases). Per germline, CDR1 LGHNA and CDR2 YNFKEQ. Trimming took 0 bases from V and 3 from J, leaving 12 bases between them. The CDR3 sequence is 16 residues long. The CDR3 loop is CASSQDGSAFKNIQYF. CDR3 nucleotide sequence: TGTGCCAGCAGCCAAGATGGTAGCGCCTTCAAAAACATTCAGTACTTC.

The chain links TRBV14 to TRBJ1-1, with 11 bases identical to TRBD1. Trimming removed 4 bases from V and 4 bases from J; junction bases left unmatched: 2. This CDR3 contains 14 residues. Germline-derived CDR1 and CDR2 are SGHDN and FVKESK. The CDR3 DNA reads TGTGCCAGCAGCCGGACAGGGGGCATCACTGAAGCTTTCTTT. This translates into CASSRTGGITEAFF.

This clone was recorded a few times. At one boundary the junction diverges from the germline segment, which might be a read error. This rearrangement joins TRBV11-2 to TRBJ2-2; D is perhaps TRBD1 (6 bases). The CDR3 consists of 17 residues. Germline V CDR1 and CDR2: SGHAT, FQNNGV. The CDR3 protein is CASSLLAEAGDTGELFF. The CDR3 DNA reads as TGTGCCAGCAGCTTACTAGCTGAGGCCGGGGACACGGGGGAGCTGTTTTTT. Full variable domain (missing parts from reference TRBV11-2 and TRBJ2-2): EAGVAQSPRYKIIEKRQSVAFWCNPISGHATLYWYQQILGQGPKLLIQFQNNGVVDDSQLPKDRFSAERLKGVDSTLKIQPAKLEDSAVYLCASSLLAEAGDTGELFFGEGSRLTVL.

The J gene is TRBJ1-6, the V gene TRBV27; 9 bases agree with TRBD1. CDR3 size: 14 residues. The germline gives CDR1 MNHEY, CDR2 SMNVEV (reference sequence). Trimming at V came to 6 bases and at J to 4 bases, leaving 1 base not matched to a gene. The CDR3 DNA follows: TGTGCCAGCAGGGGACAGGGTTATAATTCACCCCTCCACTTT. The encoded protein is CASRGQGYNSPLHF.

A few counts support this clone. V is TRBV6-5 and J is TRBJ2-2, with a weak D call TRBD1 (5 bases). The V gene lost 5 bases and the J gene lost 5 bases, with 18 bases spanning the gap. CDR3 length equals 16 residues. Germline V lookup: CDR1 MNHEY, CDR2 SVGAGI. Written as DNA, the CDR3 is TGTGCCAGCAGTCACTTTAAACAGGCAAGGACCGGGGAGCTGTTTTTT. Protein sequence: CASSHFKQARTGELFF.

This clone was seen a handful of times. This chain links TRBV27 with TRBJ2-7; the D is unclear. Germline CDR1 is MNHEY and CDR2 is SMNVEV (reference sequence). The CDR3 spans 8 residues. V gave up 9 bases and J gave up 6 bases, with 3 bases separating them. The CDR3 region has the DNA TGTGCCAGGAGCGAGCAGTACTTC. This sequence encodes CARSEQYF.

The table lists this clone with a few counts. The chain links TRBV7-2 to TRBJ2-1, with 7 bases that match TRBD2. The CDR3 runs to 15 residues. V dropped 1 base and J dropped 4; count of bases not matched to a gene: 4. The germline V gene has CDR1 SGHTA and CDR2 FQGNSA. The CDR3 sequence: CASSLDGTTYNEQFF. The CDR3, as DNA: TGTGCCAGCAGCTTAGACGGGACTACTTACAATGAGCAGTTCTTC. Together with reference TRBV7-2 and TRBJ2-1, the CDR3 gives the full variable domain: GAGVSQSPSNKVTEKGKDVELRCDPISGHTALYWYRQSLGQGLEFLIYFQGNSAPDKSGLPSDRFSAERTGGSVSTLTIQRTQQEDSAVYLCASSLDGTTYNEQFFGPGTRLTVL.

This clone was found a few times. The J gene is TRBJ2-7, the V gene TRBV6-5; D not certain. Deletions cut 0 bases from V and 5 bases from J, with 8 bases between. Germline CDR1 reads MNHEY; CDR2 reads SVGAGI. The CDR3 sequence is 13 residues long. Here the CDR3 reads CASSYSHYNEQYF. The CDR3 bases are TGTGCCAGCAGTTACTCCCATTACAACGAGCAGTACTTC.

The CDR3 DNA reads TGTGCCAGCAGCTTACGGAAGGCGGAGTTTGGCTACGAGCAGTACTTC. Translation gives CASSLRKAEFGYEQYF. The chain combines TRBV7-9 with TRBJ2-7; D ambiguous. Germline CDR1 and CDR2: SEHNR and FQNEAQ (reference sequence). With 2 bases removed from V and 3 bases from J, the gap between germline ends came to 17 bases. The CDR3 totals 16 residues. Drawing the rest from reference TRBV7-9 and TRBJ2-7, the complete variable domain is DTGVSQNPRHKITKRGQNVTFRCDPISEHNRLYWYRQTLGQGPEFLTYFQNEAQLEKSRLLSDRFSAERPKGSFSTLEIQRTEQGDSAMYLCASSLRKAEFGYEQYFGPGTRLTVT.

The gene calls are TRBV18 and TRBJ1-2, with a tentative D call TRBD1 (6 bases). Germline lookup yields CDR1 KGHSH and CDR2 LQKENI. The CDR3 is 15 residues long. The V end lost 3 bases, the J end lost 5 bases, and 16 bases lay between the germline ends. The CDR3 here is CASSPSGGAEYGYTF. The CDR3, as DNA: TGTGCCAGCTCACCCTCGGGGGGCGCAGAGTATGGCTACACCTTC.

The sample holds a few counts of this clone. The chain has TRBV9 and TRBJ2-7; 8 bases agree with TRBD2. Germline assignment: CDR1 SGDLS and CDR2 YYNGEE. The V segment lost 4 bases and the J segment 5 bases; nucleotides outside the gene matches: 8. The length of the CDR3 is 14 residues. The CDR3 DNA follows: TGTGCCAGCAGCCCCCGGACTAGCACCAACGAGCAGTACTTC. The encoded protein is CASSPRTSTNEQYF.

This chain uses TRBV10-3 with TRBJ2-3, with TRBD1 identical over 8 bases. CDR3 length: 14 residues. Germline V gives CDR1 ENHRY, CDR2 SYGVKD. V lost 5 bases to trimming and J lost 2 bases; unmatched junction nucleotides: 3. In nucleotides, the CDR3 is TGTGCCATCAGTCTGGGACAGGTCACAGATACGCAGTATTTT. Translating gives CAISLGQVTDTQYF.

This chain uses TRBV6-7 with TRBJ2-7, with D tentatively TRBD2 (5 bases). TRBV6-7 is an open reading frame whose function is uncertain. Trimming cost V 5 bases and J 2 bases, with 16 bases left between them. The CDR3 contains 15 residues. The CDR3: CASSGIETGTYEQYF. The CDR3 DNA reads TGTGCCAGCAGTGGCATAGAGACCGGGACCTACGAGCAGTACTTC.

The chain uses TRBV7-8 and TRBJ2-1, with a tentative D call TRBD1 (6 bases). V was clipped by 3 bases and J by 8 bases, with 20 bases between them. This CDR3 has 16 amino acids. The germline V gene encodes CDR1 SGHVS and CDR2 FQNEAQ. The CDR3 nucleotides read TGTGCCAGCAGCTTTAGACAGGACCCCTCAAAGGATGAGCAGTTCTTC. Amino acid sequence: CASSFRQDPSKDEQFF.

The V and J genes are TRBV9 and TRBJ2-5; TRBD1 matches 7 bases. This CDR3 region has 14 residues. Trimming took 3 bases from V and 4 from J; bases not matched to a gene: 6. Looked up from germline, CDR1 is SGDLS and CDR2 is YYNGEE. The CDR3 region is CASSETGLGETQYF. CDR3 DNA: TGTGCCAGCAGCGAGACAGGGCTCGGAGAGACCCAGTACTTC. The full variable domain, with the rest looked up from reference TRBV9 and TRBJ2-5, is DSGVTQTPKHLITATGQRVTLRCSPRSGDLSVYWYQQSLDQGLQFLIQYYNGEERAKGNILERFSAQQFPDLHSELNLSSLELGDSALYFCASSETGLGETQYFGPGTRLLVL.